The 32 T cell receptor beta chains given below trace back to one sample, sequenced in a study of beta chain features in type 1 diabetes (dated by TCRdb to 2017 to 2018). Study-wide conclusions, independent of this receptor: Type 1 diabetes patients showed a moderate but significant shortening of TCRB CDR3 length in all four CD4+ subsets.

The library was built by means of the immunoSEQ multiplex PCR assay. The entire amount of isolated RNA was reverse transcribed using the High Capacity cDNA Reverse Transcription Kit, so the sequenced TCRB transcripts were expressed ones. The immuneACCESS repertoire file appears here via TCRdb, limited to in-frame rearrangements. These files lack a portion of the clones; in checked studies, under half of the deficit traces to unresolved V genes, and the cause of the others is not known. For this sample the table gives around 250,000 clones, of which approximately 15% were detected only once. The ten top clones hold around 0.016% of the sample. What these receptors recognize is not known. Sequencing input: naive CD4+ T cells from blood. Per the publication, the cell subset or site label means: true naive CD4+ T cells. These receptors were taken from a young man with type 1 diabetes.

This clone was counted between two and nine times. V usage is TRBV28 and J usage is TRBJ1-2, with 8 bases aligning to TRBD1. From germline, CDR1 is MDHEN and CDR2 SYDVKM. The CDR3 extends over 12 amino acids. J was trimmed by 6 bases and V by 6 bases; bases with no gene match: 3. CDR3 nucleotides: TGTGCCAGCAGCGAGACAGGGGATGGCTACACCTTC. It encodes CASSETGDGYTF.

This clone appeared a few times. The chain recombines TRBV30 with TRBJ1-5, with a possible D match to TRBD1 (5 bases). The V end lost 5 bases, the J end lost 3 bases, and 11 bases lay between the germline ends. This CDR3 has 13 amino acids. Germline loops: CDR1 GTSNPN, CDR2 SVGIG (reference sequence). The CDR3 DNA sequence: TGTGCCTGGGGCCGACAGCCCAATCAGCCCCAGCATTTT. This sequence encodes CAWGRQPNQPQHF.

The table lists this clone with a few counts. V usage is TRBV6-5 and J usage is TRBJ2-5; D is undetermined. From germline, CDR1 is MNHEY and CDR2 SVGAGI. The CDR3 extends over 12 amino acids. V lost 4 bases and J lost 5, with 8 bases in between. The CDR3 protein is CASSLDRETQYF. The DNA of the CDR3 is TGTGCCAGCAGTTTAGATCGCGAGACCCAGTACTTC.

This chain connects TRBV5-1 to TRBJ2-6; weak D call: TRBD1 (5 bases). The germline V gene encodes CDR1 SGHRS and CDR2 YFSETQ. The CDR3 has 15 amino acids. The ends were cut back, 3 bases at V and 0 bases at J, with 7 bases in the middle. This CDR3 reads CASSSQGSGANVLTF. CDR3 DNA sequence: TGCGCCAGCAGCTCGCAGGGCTCTGGGGCCAACGTCCTGACTTTC.

This clone showed up just a few times. V usage is TRBV29-1 and J usage is TRBJ2-1; TRBD1 matches at 8 bases. This CDR3 region has 12 residues. V was pared by 5 bases and J by 7 bases, with 4 bases of the junction left unmatched. Per the germline V gene, CDR1 is SQVTM and CDR2 is ANQGSEA. The CDR3 DNA sequence: TGCAGCGTTAGGACAGGGAGAAATGAGCAGTTCTTC. It translates to CSVRTGRNEQFF.

This chain links TRBV7-2 with TRBJ2-3, with D perhaps matching TRBD2 (7 bases). The CDR3 sequence is 12 residues long. V was shortened by 7 bases and J by 6 bases, with 11 bases between the two germline ends. Germline assignment: CDR1 SGHTA and CDR2 FQGNSA. This CDR3 is CASTGGGDTQYF. In DNA form, the CDR3 reads TGTGCCAGCACGGGGGGCGGGGATACGCAGTATTTT.

A few counts support this clone. The chain has TRBV21-1 and TRBJ2-4; TRBD1 reflects the table's D call only, with no check against the DNA. TRBV21-1 has pseudogene status. This CDR3 contains 13 residues. The CDR3 is CASSRDSPDIQYF. DNA of the CDR3: TGTGCCAGCAGCAGGGACAGCCCGGACATTCAGTACTTC.

The CDR3 loop reads CASSLFKTGRLYEQYF. DNA for the CDR3: TGTGCCAGCAGCTTATTCAAGACAGGCCGCCTCTACGAGCAGTACTTC. The chain recombines TRBV11-2 with TRBJ2-7; maybe TRBD1 (6 bases). The germline V gene encodes CDR1 SGHAT and CDR2 FQNNGV. This CDR3 comprises 16 residues. The germline V and J ends were trimmed by 2 bases and 3 bases, with 17 bases remaining between them.

The rearrangement links TRBV27 to TRBJ2-1; D may be TRBD2 (7 bases). Germline V gene sequence: CDR1 MNHEY, CDR2 SMNVEV (reference sequence). Trimming stripped 6 bases from V and 5 bases from J, with 23 bases between. The CDR3 is 17 residues long. CDR3 sequence (DNA): TGTGCCAGCAGCTACAGCCTGGGGGCGGGAGCCGACAATGAGCAGTTCTTC. Amino acid sequence: CASSYSLGAGADNEQFF.

This clone was picked up a small number of times. The chain carries TRBV7-9 and TRBJ1-2; D gene unclear. This CDR3 contains 14 residues. In germline, CDR1 is SEHNR, CDR2 FQNEAQ (reference sequence). The germline V and J ends were trimmed by 2 bases and 4 bases, with 11 bases remaining between them. This chain's CDR3 is CASSLTGGFYGYTF. The CDR3 nucleotides are TGTGCCAGCAGCTTAACCGGAGGGTTCTATGGCTACACCTTC.

This clone has only a few counts. V is TRBV9 and J is TRBJ2-1, with TRBD2 identical over 7 bases. CDR3 length: 16 amino acids. J was trimmed by 12 bases and V by 2 bases; bases with no gene match: 17. Germline CDR1 SGDLS, CDR2 YYNGEE. Here the CDR3 reads CASSVDPSGPTSLQFF. The CDR3 DNA follows: TGTGCCAGCAGCGTGGACCCTAGCGGACCTACATCGTTGCAGTTCTTC.

This clone was observed a few times. Other DNA sequences from this sample encode an identical CDR3 as well. The chain is built from TRBV18 and TRBJ2-1; perhaps TRBD2 as D (6 bases). The CDR3 has 13 residues. From germline, CDR1 is KGHSH and CDR2 LQKENI. The ends were cut back, 2 bases at V and 4 bases at J, with 6 bases in the middle. Here the CDR3 reads CASSPGLYNEQFF. The CDR3 DNA reads TGTGCCAGCTCACCAGGACTATACAATGAGCAGTTCTTC. Based on the CDR3 plus reference TRBV18 and TRBJ2-1, the full variable domain is NAGVMQNPRHLVRRRGQEARLRCSPMKGHSHVYWYRQLPEEGLKFMVYLQKENIIDESGMPKERFSAEFPKEGPSILRIQQVVRGDSAAYFCASSPGLYNEQFFGPGTRLTVL.

The sample holds many counts of this clone. V usage is TRBV23-1 and J usage is TRBJ1-2, with D possibly TRBD1 on 5 matching bases. TRBV23-1 qualifies as an ORF whose function is uncertain. Trimming cost V 7 bases and J 4 bases, with 16 bases left between them. The CDR3 is 14 amino acids. CDR3 amino acids: CASTCQGPSYGYTF. As DNA, the CDR3 is TGCGCCAGCACTTGCCAGGGCCCAAGCTATGGCTACACCTTC.

This clone has just a few counts. The chain recombines TRBV7-3 with TRBJ2-3, with a weak D call TRBD2 (5 bases). The CDR3 is made up of 15 amino acids. In germline, CDR1 is SGHTA, CDR2 FQGTGA. V lost 5 bases and J 2 bases, leaving 14 bases between the germline ends. The CDR3 bases are TGTGCCAGCAGCCTCCGAGGAGGCGACACAGATACGCAGTATTTT. This translates into CASSLRGGDTDTQYF.

Concerning this clone: Other DNA sequences in this specimen translate into the identical CDR3. J is TRBJ2-7 and V is TRBV7-3; D is unclear. CDR3 length: 13 residues. Trimming cost V 5 bases and J 0 bases, with 8 bases left between them. The germline V gene has CDR1 SGHTA and CDR2 FQGTGA. The CDR3 here is CASSPSGSYEQYF. The CDR3 bases are TGTGCCAGCAGCCCCTCAGGCTCCTACGAGCAGTACTTC. Full variable domain (missing parts from reference TRBV7-3 and TRBJ2-7): GAGVSQTPSNKVTEKGKYVELRCDPISGHTALYWYRQSLGQGPEFLIYFQGTGAADDSGLPNDRFFAVRPEGSVSTLKIQRTERGDSAVYLCASSPSGSYEQYFGPGTRLTVT.

This clone was counted only a few times. The chain is built from TRBV6-5 and TRBJ2-7, with TRBD2 matching 8 bases. The CDR3 extends over 13 amino acids. Per the germline V gene, CDR1 is MNHEY and CDR2 is SVGAGI. Trimming removed 11 bases from V and 4 bases from J; junction bases left unmatched: 10. CDR3: CAAQASGSYEQYF. CDR3 in DNA: TGTGCCGCCCAGGCGAGCGGGAGTTACGAGCAGTACTTC.

In this sample, this clone turned up a few times. The V call is TRBV5-1, the J call TRBJ1-5; 8 bases align to TRBD1. Germline V gene data show CDR1 as SGHRS and CDR2 as YFSETQ. This CDR3 region has 15 residues. V lost 4 bases and J lost 5; bases outside the gene matches: 8. CDR3 loop: CASSPGQARDQPQHF. The CDR3 DNA reads TGCGCCAGCAGCCCGGGACAGGCAAGGGATCAGCCCCAGCATTTT.

This clone was counted a few times. The V call is TRBV7-2, the J call TRBJ2-7, with 9 bases matching TRBD2. The CDR3 consists of 18 residues. Germline V gene lookup returns CDR1 SGHTA and CDR2 FQGNSA. V was clipped by 5 bases and J by 5 bases; unmatched bases: 19. The CDR3 nucleotides are TGTGCCAGCAGCCCCACCGGAGCGGGAGGTTATGGGCAGAACGAGCAGTACTTC. It encodes CASSPTGAGGYGQNEQYF.

This clone was counted a few times. The chain links TRBV21-1 to TRBJ2-7; TRBD2, the D gene given by the table, was not confirmed from the DNA. TRBV21-1 counts as a pseudogene. The CDR3 is 15 amino acids. The CDR3 nucleotides read TGTGCCAGCAACCCCGCTAGCGGGAGGGCGGGCGAGCAGTACTTC. This gives the protein CASNPASGRAGEQYF.

This rearrangement joins TRBV27 to TRBJ2-1; D is uncertain. The CDR3 is made up of 12 amino acids. CDR1 MNHEY and CDR2 SMNVEV come from the germline V gene (reference sequence). Trimming pared 4 bases from V and 4 bases from J, leaving 5 bases between. The DNA for the CDR3 is TGTGCCAGCAGTTCCCTATACAATGAGCAGTTCTTC. Translated, it gives CASSSLYNEQFF.

This clone has only a few counts. The J gene is TRBJ2-3, the V gene TRBV28; 8 bases are shared with TRBD2. Trimming removed 3 bases from V and 8 bases from J; junction bases left unmatched: 10. Germline CDR1 reads MDHEN; CDR2 reads SYDVKM. This CDR3 has 15 residues. In DNA form, the CDR3 reads TGTGCCAGCAGTTTCGGGAGGGCCCCCCGAGGTACGCAGTATTTT. Translation gives CASSFGRAPRGTQYF.

The CDR3 protein is CASSVVDRTPNEKLFF. The CDR3 DNA is TGTGCCAGCAGTGTAGTTGACAGGACCCCGAATGAAAAACTGTTTTTT. J is TRBJ1-4 and V is TRBV6-1; D may be TRBD1 (6 bases). The CDR3 loop spans 16 amino acids. Germline-derived CDR1 and CDR2 are MNHNS and SASEGT. V dropped 4 bases and J dropped 5 bases, with 17 bases sitting between them.

The chain employs TRBV18 and TRBJ1-4, with D possibly TRBD1 on 5 matching bases. Trimming cost V 2 bases and J 4 bases, with 11 bases left between them. The CDR3 length is 15 residues. Germline V gene lookup returns CDR1 KGHSH and CDR2 LQKENI. The CDR3 is CASSPSGLFNEKLFF. For the CDR3, the DNA is TGTGCCAGCTCACCATCGGGACTGTTTAATGAAAAACTGTTTTTT.

V and J are TRBV7-8 and TRBJ2-1; 8 bases align to TRBD2. Germline V CDR1 and CDR2: SGHVS, FQNEAQ. Trimming at V came to 5 bases and at J to 7 bases, leaving 22 bases not matched to a gene. The CDR3 is made up of 19 amino acids. CDR3 sequence (DNA): TGTGCCAGCAGCCAGTATCGTTTCCCTGACGGGAGGGCCGATAATGAGCAGTTCTTC. This codes for CASSQYRFPDGRADNEQFF.

This clone was observed a handful of times. The chain carries TRBV6-5 and TRBJ2-5, with 7 bases identical to TRBD1. The V gene end was trimmed by 2 bases and the J gene end by 0 bases; junction bases not matched to a gene: 0. Per germline, CDR1 MNHEY and CDR2 SVGAGI. The length of the CDR3 is 14 residues. The CDR3 DNA sequence: TGTGCCAGCAGTTACGGGACAGACCAAGAGACCCAGTACTTC. It encodes CASSYGTDQETQYF.

This chain joins TRBV7-3 and TRBJ1-2; 9 positions match TRBD1. Germline lookup yields CDR1 SGHTA and CDR2 FQGTGA. The V and J ends lost 6 bases and 6 bases, in that order; junction bases with no gene match: 8. The CDR3 spans 14 residues. The CDR3 sequence is CASSQPGQGNGYTF. In nucleotides, the CDR3 is TGTGCCAGCAGTCAGCCGGGACAGGGAAATGGCTACACCTTC. The full variable domain, completed using reference TRBV7-3 and TRBJ1-2, is GAGVSQTPSNKVTEKGKYVELRCDPISGHTALYWYRQSLGQGPEFLIYFQGTGAADDSGLPNDRFFAVRPEGSVSTLKIQRTERGDSAVYLCASSQPGQGNGYTFGSGTRLTVV.

The chain combines TRBV18 with TRBJ2-7; 9 nucleotides align to TRBD1. The CDR3 extends over 14 amino acids. V was clipped by 5 bases and J by 4 bases; unmatched bases: 6. The V gene's germline CDR1 is KGHSH and CDR2 LQKENI. The CDR3 loop reads CASSRDRGNYEQYF. In DNA, the CDR3 is TGTGCCAGCTCAAGAGACAGGGGGAATTACGAGCAGTACTTC.

The V gene is TRBV27, the J gene TRBJ1-4, with 9 bases lining up with TRBD1. V dropped 6 bases and J dropped 0; count of bases not matched to a gene: 8. Germline CDR1 reads MNHEY; CDR2 reads SMNVEV (reference sequence). This CDR3 is 17 amino acids long. CDR3 DNA: TGTGCCAGCAGCAAGGACAGGGGATATGCAACTAATGAAAAACTGTTTTTT. Protein: CASSKDRGYATNEKLFF.

The rearrangement links TRBV5-1 to TRBJ2-6; D not resolved. CDR1 is SGHRS, CDR2 YFSETQ, per germline. The CDR3 consists of 15 residues. Trimming took 0 bases from V and 3 from J, leaving 7 bases between them. CDR3 sequence: CASSLGLLGANVLTF. CDR3 nucleotide sequence: TGCGCCAGCAGCTTGGGACTTCTTGGGGCCAACGTCCTGACTTTC.

This clone has just a few counts. This rearrangement joins TRBV4-1 to TRBJ1-1; the match to TRBD1 covers 7 bases. CDR1 MGHRA and CDR2 YSYEKL come from the germline V gene. The V gene end was trimmed by 3 bases and the J gene end by 5 bases; junction bases not matched to a gene: 9. The CDR3 spans 15 residues. The CDR3 DNA is TGCGCCAGCAGCCACGTAGGGGGCGTAAGGACTGAAGCTTTCTTT. Amino acids: CASSHVGGVRTEAFF.

Worth noting for this clone: In the same sample, other DNA sequences code for this CDR3. This chain uses TRBV5-1 with TRBJ1-5, with TRBD1 identical over 9 bases. V was clipped by 3 bases and J by 5 bases; unmatched bases: 3. This CDR3 contains 14 residues. Per the germline V gene, CDR1 is SGHRS and CDR2 is YFSETQ. The chain's CDR3 is CASSSGQGDQPQHF. CDR3 DNA sequence: TGCGCCAGCAGCTCGGGACAGGGAGATCAGCCCCAGCATTTT.

The sample holds a few counts of this clone. The rearrangement uses TRBV18 and TRBJ2-7, with D perhaps TRBD1 (6 bases). The CDR3 length is 13 residues. V was pared by 5 bases and J by 3 bases, with 11 bases between. CDR1 and CDR2 (germline): KGHSH, LQKENI. CDR3 coding DNA: TGTGCCAGCTCAAGCCGGGACAACTACGAGCAGTACTTC. Residues: CASSSRDNYEQYF.